Listed here are 6 T cell receptor beta chains from one sample, sequenced in a study of OX40 agonist ivuxolimab in advanced cancers. Method: immunoSEQ multiplex PCR; TCRdb's copy keeps in-frame clones and lacks some. The data show around 77,000 clones, about 85% seen once. Sequencing was performed on CD4+ or CD8+ T cells sorted from blood, taken in a trial of the OX40 agonist ivuxolimab. These receptors were obtained from an adult with an advanced solid tumor such as melanoma, head and neck, liver or kidney cancer.

This clone was seen a handful of times. The chain recombines TRBV5-4 with TRBJ2-7; D uncertain. This CDR3 region has 12 residues. Germline V gene sequence: CDR1 SGHNT, CDR2 YYREEE (reference sequence). V was clipped by 2 bases and J by 3 bases, with 6 bases between them. The CDR3 DNA is TGTGCCAGCAGCTTCGACGACTACGAGCAGTACTTC. It specifies CASSFDDYEQYF.

The chain recombines TRBV29-1 with TRBJ1-1; TRBD1 might be the D (5 bases). CDR3 length equals 16 residues. V was pared by 6 bases and J by 2 bases, with 22 bases between. From germline, CDR1 is SQVTM and CDR2 ANQGSEA. For the CDR3, the DNA is TGCAGCGTCTCCGGACCCGGGGGGGTTTTAAACACTGAAGCTTTCTTT. Amino acid sequence: CSVSGPGGVLNTEAFF.

With regard to this clone: At one end, the junction sequence differs from germline, possibly due to a read error. The chain joins TRBV5-1 to TRBJ1-2, with D perhaps TRBD1 (6 bases). The germline V gene has CDR1 SGHRS and CDR2 YFSETQ. The CDR3 length is 14 residues. The CDR3 DNA reads TGTGCCAGCAGCATTACAGGGTCCTACTATGGCTACACCTTC. Protein sequence: CASSITGSYYGYTF.

V gene TRBV6-6 combines with J gene TRBJ2-7; 10 nucleotides align to TRBD2. The germline CDR1 and CDR2 sequences are MNHNY and SVGAGI (reference sequence). V trimming: 5 bases; J trimming: 2 bases; junction bases outside the gene matches: 6. The CDR3 covers 15 residues. The CDR3 sequence: CASSPLAGGPYEQYF. DNA for the CDR3: TGTGCCAGCAGTCCCTTAGCGGGGGGACCCTACGAGCAGTACTTC.

The genes are TRBV30 and TRBJ2-7; no definite D call. Trimming removed 4 bases from V and 7 bases from J, with 11 bases in between. The germline gives CDR1 GTSNPN, CDR2 SVGIG (reference sequence). The CDR3 has 11 residues. DNA of the CDR3: TGTGCCTGGACGCGGACGTGGGAGCAGTACTTC. This codes for CAWTRTWEQYF.

The chain has TRBV6-5 and TRBJ2-7, with D unclear. V was clipped by 6 bases and J by 7 bases, with 16 bases between them. Germline V gene data show CDR1 as MNHEY and CDR2 as SVGAGI. The CDR3 covers 13 residues. In DNA, the CDR3 is TGTGCCAGCAGACCCGCCCCCTCAAGTGAGCAGTACTTC. It encodes CASRPAPSSEQYF.